These 32 T cell receptor beta chains were sequenced from one sample in a study of cytomegalovirus exposure and HLA in healthy donors. The PCR made use of 60 Vbeta and 13 Jbeta primers. TCRdb's copy holds only in-frame clones and misses some; the assay was immunoSEQ multiplex PCR. The data show 90,000 or so clones, about four fifths seen once. The specimen sequenced was PBMCs. The receptors were gathered from a woman between 40 and 50 years old in good health and CMV-seronegative.

J is TRBJ2-5 and V is TRBV4-1, with 9 bases that match TRBD1. The germline gives CDR1 MGHRA, CDR2 YSYEKL. The CDR3 loop spans 15 amino acids. V shed 5 bases, J shed 3 bases, and the junction held 7 bases outside the gene matches. CDR3 bases: TGCGCCAGCAGCTGGAGAGACAGGGGGAAAGAGACCCAGTACTTC. Protein product: CASSWRDRGKETQYF.

The J gene is TRBJ1-2, the V gene TRBV19; weak D call: TRBD1 (5 bases). Deletions cut 6 bases from V and 2 bases from J, with 16 bases between. Germline V lookup: CDR1 LNHDA, CDR2 SQIVND (reference sequence). This CDR3 has 15 residues. The CDR3: CASSRGTGKNYGYTF. The CDR3 DNA is TGTGCCAGTAGCCGCGGGACGGGAAAAAACTATGGCTACACCTTC.

The V and J genes are TRBV19 and TRBJ1-2; 7 bases match TRBD1. V shed 7 bases, J shed 4 bases, and the junction held 12 bases outside the gene matches. This CDR3 has 15 residues. Germline values: CDR1 LNHDA, CDR2 SQIVND (reference sequence). CDR3 protein: CASNTSPDRSYGYTF. CDR3 coding DNA: TGTGCCAGTAATACATCCCCGGACAGGTCCTATGGCTACACCTTC.

Comment on this clone: At one boundary the junction diverges from the germline segment, which might be a read error. The chain couples TRBV7-7 to TRBJ1-3; 8 bases map to TRBD1. CDR1 and CDR2 (germline): SSHAT, FNYEAQ (reference sequence). This CDR3 contains 15 residues. The CDR3 DNA reads TGTGCTAGCAGTGAGACAGGGGTGGCTGGAAACACCATATATTTT. Amino acids: CASSETGVAGNTIYF.

The rearrangement links TRBV19 to TRBJ2-7; D is unresolved. CDR1 is LNHDA, CDR2 SQIVND, per germline (reference sequence). The CDR3 spans 13 residues. Trimming took 3 bases from V and 1 from J, leaving 7 bases between them. CDR3 bases: TGTGCCAGTAGTATTGCGGATTCCTACGAGCAGTACTTC. It codes for CASSIADSYEQYF.

This clone was found a few times. The chain couples TRBV6-4 to TRBJ2-2, with 7 bases that match TRBD1. Germline CDR1 reads MRHNA; CDR2 reads SNTAGT. V gave up 3 bases and J gave up 4 bases; unmatched junction bases: 5. The CDR3 totals 15 residues. The CDR3 DNA reads TGTGCCAGCAGTGAAGAGACAGGGACCACCGGGGAGCTGTTTTTT. Its translation: CASSEETGTTGELFF.

The chain carries TRBV27 and TRBJ1-5; 8 bases map to TRBD1. V shed 5 bases, J shed 2 bases, and the junction held 2 bases outside the gene matches. The CDR3 is made up of 14 amino acids. Per the germline V gene, CDR1 is MNHEY and CDR2 is SMNVEV (reference sequence). The CDR3 coding sequence is TGTGCCAGCAGTCCGGACAGGGGCAATCAGCCCCAGCATTTT. Protein product: CASSPDRGNQPQHF.

The chain recombines TRBV15 with TRBJ1-4; D unclear. V lost 1 base, J lost 6 bases, and 9 bases lay in between. CDR1 and CDR2 (germline): LNHNV, YYDKDF (reference sequence). This CDR3 comprises 14 residues. The CDR3 DNA reads as TGTGCCACCAGCAGAGGTAACAGCTATGAAAAACTGTTTTTT. Its protein is CATSRGNSYEKLFF.

V is TRBV19 and J is TRBJ2-5, with 8 bases that match TRBD1. Trimming cost V 5 bases and J 2 bases; bases outside gene matches: 7. This CDR3 contains 15 residues. The germline CDR1 and CDR2 sequences are LNHDA and SQIVND (reference sequence). The chain's CDR3 is CASSQGQGPQETQYF. CDR3 nucleotides: TGTGCCAGTAGTCAAGGACAGGGCCCACAAGAGACCCAGTACTTC. The full variable domain, with the rest looked up from reference TRBV19 and TRBJ2-5, is DGGITQSPKYLFRKEGQNVTLSCEQNLNHDAMYWYRQDPGQGLRLIYYSQIVNDFQKGDIAEGYSVSREKKESFPLTVTSAQKNPTAFYLCASSQGQGPQETQYFGPGTRLLVL.

This clone appeared once. The chain joins TRBV5-1 to TRBJ2-7; tentative D call: TRBD2 (6 bases). Germline assignment: CDR1 SGHRS and CDR2 YFSETQ. Deletions cut 2 bases from V and 1 base from J, with 10 bases between. This CDR3 is 14 amino acids long. This CDR3 reads CASSLGGTSYEQYF. The CDR3 coding sequence is TGCGCCAGCAGCTTAGGAGGGACTTCCTACGAGCAGTACTTC.

The V gene is TRBV28, the J gene TRBJ1-2; 7 bases line up with TRBD1. In germline, CDR1 is MDHEN, CDR2 SYDVKM. This CDR3 is 13 amino acids long. Unmatched junction bases numbered 5, after V lost 6 bases and J lost 4 bases. The CDR3 sequence is CASSSTGPYGYTF. The CDR3 nucleotides are TGTGCCAGCAGCTCGACAGGGCCCTATGGCTACACCTTC.

The V and J genes are TRBV25-1 and TRBJ2-3, with D perhaps matching TRBD2 (6 bases). Per germline, CDR1 MGHDK and CDR2 SYGVNS. The germline V and J ends were trimmed by 7 bases and 5 bases, with 13 bases remaining between them. The CDR3 is 13 amino acids. Here the CDR3 DNA reads TGTGCCAGCACCCCATGGGGGGTAGATACGCAGTATTTT. Encoded protein: CASTPWGVDTQYF.

This clone has only one observation. The V gene is TRBV5-4, the J gene TRBJ2-7; a weak D match, TRBD1 (5 bases). The V gene lost 1 base and the J gene lost 5 bases, with 19 bases spanning the gap. This CDR3 spans 16 amino acids. CDR1 and CDR2 from the germline V gene are SGHNT and YYREEE (reference sequence). The CDR3: CASSLNSAGKSNEQYF. The CDR3 DNA is TGTGCCAGCAGCTTGAACTCGGCAGGGAAATCAAACGAGCAGTACTTC.

This clone was counted once. The J gene is TRBJ2-5, the V gene TRBV7-6; perhaps TRBD1 as D (5 bases). The CDR3 is 15 residues long. Germline CDR1 reads SGHVS; CDR2 reads FNYEAQ. V lost 0 bases and J lost 5, with 13 bases in between. As DNA, the CDR3 is TGTGCCAGCAGCTTAGCCAGGGCCAACGGGGAGACCCAGTACTTC. The encoded protein is CASSLARANGETQYF.

This clone was recorded a few times. The same CDR3 can be traced to other DNA sequences in this sample. In DNA, the CDR3 is TGTGCCAGCAGCCCGACAGGGGGCAATCAGCCCCAGCATTTT. Amino acid sequence: CASSPTGGNQPQHF. This rearrangement joins TRBV7-2 to TRBJ1-5, with 8 bases identical to TRBD1. The V segment lost 5 bases and the J segment 2 bases; nucleotides outside the gene matches: 2. The CDR3 covers 14 residues. Germline V gene data show CDR1 as SGHTA and CDR2 as FQGNSA. The variable domain in full, completed from reference TRBV7-2 and TRBJ1-5, reads GAGVSQSPSNKVTEKGKDVELRCDPISGHTALYWYRQSLGQGLEFLIYFQGNSAPDKSGLPSDRFSAERTGGSVSTLTIQRTQQEDSAVYLCASSPTGGNQPQHFGDGTRLSIL.

This chain links TRBV5-4 with TRBJ2-7; tentatively, D is TRBD2 (6 bases). The CDR3 consists of 13 residues. Trimming stripped 0 bases from V and 8 bases from J, with 12 bases between. Germline V gene sequence: CDR1 SGHNT, CDR2 YYREEE (reference sequence). The CDR3 protein is CASSLGGTFKQYF. In nucleotides, the CDR3 is TGTGCCAGCAGCTTGGGTGGGACTTTCAAGCAGTACTTC. Combining the CDR3 with reference TRBV5-4 and TRBJ2-7 gives the whole variable domain ETGVTQSPTHLIKTRGQQVTLRCSSQSGHNTVSWYQQALGQGPQFIFQYYREEENGRGNFPPRFSGLQFPNYSSELNVNALELDDSALYLCASSLGGTFKQYFGPGTRLTVT.

This chain joins TRBV19 and TRBJ2-3, with a tentative D call TRBD1 (7 bases). This CDR3 spans 14 amino acids. The V end was cut by 1 base, the J end by 4 bases, with 9 bases between. Germline-derived CDR1 and CDR2 are LNHDA and SQIVND (reference sequence). The CDR3 DNA follows: TGTGCCAGTAGTATAGCAGGGGGGCCAGATACGCAGTATTTT. It specifies CASSIAGGPDTQYF.

The chain combines TRBV27 with TRBJ2-7; D possibly corresponds to TRBD2 (5 bases). Trimming shortened V by 5 bases and J by 0 bases, and 14 bases separated the two germline ends. The CDR3 is 15 residues long. Germline V gene lookup returns CDR1 MNHEY and CDR2 SMNVEV (reference sequence). CDR3 in DNA: TGTGCCAGCAGTCGAATAGCGAGAAGCTCCTACGAGCAGTACTTC. The encoded protein is CASSRIARSSYEQYF.

The chain is built from TRBV18 and TRBJ2-7; D might be TRBD2 (6 bases). Trimming removed 3 bases from V and 2 bases from J, with 8 bases in between. This CDR3 comprises 13 residues. Germline loops: CDR1 KGHSH, CDR2 LQKENI. DNA of the CDR3: TGTGCCAGCTCACCTGCGGGGACCTACGAGCAGTACTTC. Translation: CASSPAGTYEQYF.

V gene TRBV27 combines with J gene TRBJ1-4; D is possibly TRBD1 (6 bases). From germline, CDR1 is MNHEY and CDR2 SMNVEV (reference sequence). V shed 2 bases and J shed 4 bases, with 14 bases lying between them. The CDR3 is made up of 16 amino acids. The CDR3 loop reads CASSLRQERSNEKLFF. The DNA for the CDR3 is TGTGCCAGCAGTTTACGACAGGAGAGAAGTAATGAAAAACTGTTTTTT.

V gene TRBV5-6 combines with J gene TRBJ2-4; D is ambiguous. The CDR3 contains 14 residues. The germline V gene has CDR1 SGHDT and CDR2 YYEEEE. Trimming cost V 4 bases and J 0 bases, with 8 bases left between them. The CDR3 is CASSPTVAKNIQYF. DNA for the CDR3: TGTGCCAGCAGCCCAACGGTAGCCAAAAACATTCAGTACTTC.

J is TRBJ1-4 and V is TRBV6-5; D perhaps matches TRBD1 (6 bases). CDR1 and CDR2 (germline): MNHEY, SVGAGI. The V end was cut by 4 bases, the J end by 0 bases, with 12 bases between. The CDR3 covers 16 residues. The CDR3 sequence: CASSSRRTATNEKLFF. Written as DNA, the CDR3 is TGTGCCAGCAGTTCTAGAAGGACAGCAACTAATGAAAAACTGTTTTTT.

The chain's CDR3 is CASSQDLDRVNSPLHF. In DNA form, the CDR3 reads TGCGCCAGCAGCCAAGATTTGGACAGGGTTAATTCACCCCTCCACTTT. The rearrangement joins TRBV4-1 to TRBJ1-6, with 8 positions matching TRBD1. From germline, CDR1 is MGHRA and CDR2 YSYEKL. Unmatched junction bases numbered 4, after V lost 0 bases and J lost 6 bases. The length of the CDR3 is 16 residues.

The chain links TRBV19 to TRBJ2-7; 12 nucleotides line up with TRBD2. CDR1 is LNHDA and CDR2 is SQIVND in the germline V gene (reference sequence). The CDR3 loop spans 15 amino acids. V trimming: 5 bases; J trimming: 5 bases; junction bases outside the gene matches: 7. The CDR3 coding sequence is TGTGCCAGTAGTCCCCGACTAGCGGGAGATGACGAGCAGTACTTC. It translates to CASSPRLAGDDEQYF.

The rearrangement joins TRBV4-1 to TRBJ1-5; 8 bases are a match to TRBD1. Germline assignment: CDR1 MGHRA and CDR2 YSYEKL. Trimming took 4 bases from V and 4 from J; bases not matched to a gene: 6. CDR3 length equals 15 residues. The CDR3 bases are TGCGCCAGCAGCCCAGGGACAGGAGCTAATCAGCCCCAGCATTTT. It translates to CASSPGTGANQPQHF.

The chain carries TRBV30 and TRBJ2-7, with D unclear. V lost 4 bases and J lost 4, with 11 bases in between. Germline lookup yields CDR1 GTSNPN and CDR2 SVGIG (reference sequence). CDR3 size: 12 residues. CDR3 DNA sequence: TGTGCCTGGAATGTAAACGGGTACGAGCAGTACTTC. It codes for CAWNVNGYEQYF.

The chain links TRBV5-1 to TRBJ1-2; possibly TRBD1 for D (5 bases). The CDR3 has 14 amino acids. The germline V gene encodes CDR1 SGHRS and CDR2 YFSETQ. V lost 0 bases, J lost 4 bases, and 10 bases lay in between. Here the CDR3 reads CASSLEQGVYGYTF. CDR3 nucleotides: TGCGCCAGCAGCTTGGAGCAGGGCGTCTATGGCTACACCTTC.

This sequence joins TRBV7-2 and TRBJ2-1, with 11 bases matching TRBD1. Germline assignment: CDR1 SGHTA and CDR2 FQGNSA. The junction had 3 bases not matched to a gene; V was cut back by 1 base and J by 4 bases. This CDR3 is built from 16 residues. The CDR3 nucleotides read TGTGCCAGCAGCTTAGTGGGGACAGGGGGTTACAATGAGCAGTTCTTC. The encoded protein is CASSLVGTGGYNEQFF.

This clone showed up just once. V gene TRBV28 combines with J gene TRBJ1-1; D remains unclear. Deletions cut 6 bases from V and 7 bases from J, with 15 bases between. This CDR3 has 13 residues. CDR1 and CDR2 (germline): MDHEN, SYDVKM. CDR3: CASSPITGSEAFF. The CDR3 DNA is TGTGCCAGCAGCCCGATTACGGGGAGTGAAGCTTTCTTT. The variable domain in full, completed from reference TRBV28 and TRBJ1-1, reads DVKVTQSSRYLVKRTGEKVFLECVQDMDHENMFWYRQDPGLGLRLIYFSYDVKMKEKGDIPEGYSVSREKKERFSLILESASTNQTSMYLCASSPITGSEAFFGQGTRLTVV.

This chain joins TRBV4-2 and TRBJ2-2, with 10 bases identical to TRBD2. The CDR3 sequence is 17 residues long. The V gene's germline CDR1 is LGHNA and CDR2 YNFKEQ. The J segment lost 6 bases and the V segment lost 4 bases, leaving 11 bases of the junction unmatched. CDR3 region: CASSPPGLAVFAGELFF. CDR3 nucleotide sequence: TGTGCCAGCAGCCCCCCCGGACTAGCGGTCTTCGCCGGGGAGCTGTTTTTT.

The V call is TRBV27, the J call TRBJ1-1, with 8 nucleotides matching TRBD1. This CDR3 is built from 15 residues. CDR1 and CDR2 (germline): MNHEY, SMNVEV (reference sequence). Trimming cost V 6 bases and J 0 bases; bases outside gene matches: 6. The CDR3 coding sequence is TGTGCCAGCAGAACAGGGGGGGTCATGAACACTGAAGCTTTCTTT. Its translation: CASRTGGVMNTEAFF.

The CDR3 DNA sequence: TGTGCCAGCAGTGAAGCGCGGGGTAGCGGGGGCGTAGGAGAGCAGTACTTC. It translates to CASSEARGSGGVGEQYF. The chain employs TRBV2 and TRBJ2-7, with 9 bases lining up with TRBD2. J gave up 7 bases and V 0 bases, and 13 bases lay outside the gene matches. The germline V gene has CDR1 SNHLY and CDR2 FYNNEI. There are 17 residues in the CDR3.